This TCR beta chain originates from a study of blood T cell repertoires in COVID-19. Patients of the Seattle cohort, enrolled during active infection, were followed longitudinally. This CDR3 is 16 amino acids long. Trimming pared 5 bases from V and 0 bases from J, leaving 14 bases between. Germline V lookup: CDR1 SGHTA, CDR2 FQGNSA. Method: immunoSEQ multiplex PCR; TCRdb's copy keeps in-frame clones and lacks some. This table holds some 200,000 clones, roughly 85% found once. V gene TRBV7-2 combines with J gene TRBJ1-3, with D possibly being TRBD1 (5 bases). This TCR was sampled from a woman aged 65 to 85 with COVID-19, enrolled during active disease. The sample comprised peripheral blood. CDR3 nucleotide sequence: TGTGCCAGCAGCCCCAAAGCCGACAGCTCTGGAAACACCATATATTTT. This encodes CASSPKADSSGNTIYF.